The 6 T cell receptor beta chains below come from one sample, sequenced in a study of Ad26.COV2.S vaccination and SARS-CoV-2 variants. Here immunoSEQ multiplex PCR was the method, and the copy in TCRdb shows in-frame clones only, minus some. The sample records a few hundred thousand clones, approximately 87% being singletons. The treatment denotes: roughly 19 received Ad26.COV2.S at low or high dose, single or two shots; 5 received placebo; per-sample allocation not given. At day 63 after the first vaccine or placebo injection, samples were drawn. The specimen comprised peripheral blood, sampled in a trial of Ad26.COV2.S vaccine versus placebo. Receptors originate from a person aged 18-60 years who received the Ad26.COV2.S COVID-19 vaccine or a placebo.

This chain connects TRBV3-1 (or the pseudogene TRBV3-2) to TRBJ1-5; D is unclear. The CDR3 sequence is 12 residues long. Trimming removed 4 bases from V and 9 bases from J, with 10 bases in between. Per the germline V gene, CDR1 is LGHDT and CDR2 is YNNKEL (reference sequence). CDR3 residues: CASSLGVGPQHF. The CDR3 DNA is TGTGCCAGCAGCCTAGGAGTGGGGCCCCAGCATTTT.

The chain recombines TRBV4-1 with TRBJ2-3, with D possibly being TRBD2 (5 bases). The CDR3 sequence is 15 residues long. Germline values: CDR1 MGHRA, CDR2 YSYEKL. V lost 10 bases to trimming and J lost 0 bases, with 17 bases between them. CDR3 nucleotides: TGCGCCACCAACCGGGGTGGCGGGAGCACAGATACGCAGTATTTT. Translating it yields CATNRGGGSTDTQYF.

The J gene is TRBJ2-2, the V gene TRBV19, with D possibly being TRBD2 (5 bases). CDR1 LNHDA and CDR2 SQIVND come from the germline V gene (reference sequence). Trimming shortened V by 6 bases and J by 6 bases, and 14 bases separated the two germline ends. CDR3 length equals 14 residues. CDR3 in DNA: TGTGCCAGTAGGCCCCCCGGGAAAGCCGGGGAGCTGTTTTTT. Protein sequence: CASRPPGKAGELFF.

The rearrangement links TRBV7-2 to TRBJ2-3; D call uncertain. The CDR3 extends over 12 amino acids. V dropped 4 bases and J dropped 7 bases, with 9 bases sitting between them. Germline CDR1 and CDR2: SGHTA and FQGNSA. CDR3 nucleotides: TGTGCCAGCAGCTACATGGGGAATACGCAGTATTTT. Protein product: CASSYMGNTQYF. Full variable domain (rest looked up from reference TRBV7-2 and TRBJ2-3): GAGVSQSPSNKVTEKGKDVELRCDPISGHTALYWYRQSLGQGLEFLIYFQGNSAPDKSGLPSDRFSAERTGGSVSTLTIQRTQQEDSAVYLCASSYMGNTQYFGPGTRLTVL.

The CDR3 DNA is TGCGCCAGCAGCTCTTACCCACCAACTAGCGGGGGGGCCGGTGAGCAGTTCTTC. It yields the protein CASSSYPPTSGGAGEQFF. The V call is TRBV5-1, the J call TRBJ2-1; 13 bases align to TRBD2. The CDR3 has 18 amino acids. Per germline, CDR1 SGHRS and CDR2 YFSETQ. Losses at the gene ends were 3 bases for V and 9 bases for J; bases not matched to a gene: 15.

The chain combines TRBV6-5 with TRBJ1-4; tentatively, D is TRBD1 (6 bases). The V gene's germline CDR1 is MNHEY and CDR2 SVGAGI. The germline V and J ends were trimmed by 5 bases and 4 bases, with 11 bases remaining between them. The CDR3 runs 14 residues. The CDR3 region has the DNA TGTGCCAGCAGTCGCACAGGGAGTAATGAAAAACTGTTTTTT. The encoded protein is CASSRTGSNEKLFF.